The T cell receptor (beta chain) described here comes from a study of spatial heterogeneity in lung cancer. Across the whole study: The library had UMIs, and each TCR and UMI pair averaged more than ten raw reads.

This clonotype was recorded at least ten times. The CDR3 totals 12 residues. Germline V gives CDR1 MDHEN, CDR2 SYDVKM. Deletions cut 4 bases from V and 1 base from J, with 5 bases between. The time point here: sample taken at primary tumor resection. Unsorted whole RNA of tumor, nontumor lung or frozen PBMC was sequenced. TCRdb reprocessed the 5' RACE reads with MiXCR, giving one entry per CDR3 protein. Of approximately 25,000 distinct CDR3 sequences detected, about 3.5% appear once; the ten largest clones hold more than 25%. The material sequenced was PBMCs, taken at surgery. The V call is TRBV28, the J call TRBJ2-7; D is uncertain. The receptor was isolated from a female donor with early-stage non-small cell lung cancer. The DNA for the CDR3 is TGTGCCAGCAGTTCCATTTCCTACGAGCAGTACTTC. It codes for CASSSISYEQYF.